This T cell receptor (beta chain) was sequenced for a study of control samples from healthy donors and cancer patients. This clone was seen just once. Using immunoSEQ multiplex PCR, the repertoire was profiled, and TCRdb retains in-frame clones only, with some absent. This sample yields 150,000 or so clones, of which approximately 93% are seen a single time; under 7% belongs to the top ten. Specimen: blood. The clonotype was recovered from a man aged 18 to 30 in good health.

The CDR3 bases are TGTGCCAGTAGTATTGGCAGGGTTGAGCAGTTCTTC. Translating gives CASSIGRVEQFF. The chain is built from TRBV19 and TRBJ2-1; the D gene is possibly TRBD1 (5 bases). Trimming left V 3 bases short and J 9 bases short, with 9 bases between. Germline loops: CDR1 LNHDA, CDR2 SQIVND (reference sequence). The CDR3 extends over 12 amino acids.